Below are 20 T cell receptor beta chains sequenced from a single sample in a study of Ad26.COV2.S vaccination and SARS-CoV-2 variants. The treatment here: around 19 received Ad26.COV2.S at low or high dose, single or two shots; about 5 received placebo; per-sample allocation not given. At day 63 after the first vaccine or placebo injection, samples were drawn. The data were produced by immunoSEQ multiplex PCR, yet TCRdb's version contains in-frame clones alone and is incomplete. The sample yields 200,000 to 300,000 clones, over 75% seen once. Here the sequenced sample was peripheral blood, taken in a trial of Ad26.COV2.S vaccine versus placebo. Receptors were obtained from a person between 18 and 60 years old who received the Ad26.COV2.S COVID-19 vaccine or a placebo.

The V gene is TRBV9, the J gene TRBJ2-2, with D perhaps matching TRBD2 (6 bases). Germline V lookup: CDR1 SGDLS, CDR2 YYNGEE. Trimming removed 4 bases from V and 3 bases from J, with 19 bases in between. CDR3 length equals 17 residues. The CDR3 loop is CASSIPGDRPDTGELFF. CDR3 nucleotide sequence: TGTGCCAGCAGCATCCCGGGAGACAGACCTGACACCGGGGAGCTGTTTTTT.

The chain carries TRBV30 and TRBJ2-7, with D maybe TRBD2 (6 bases). V was clipped by 0 bases and J by 7 bases, with 16 bases between them. The CDR3 length is 14 residues. CDR1 GTSNPN and CDR2 SVGIG come from the germline V gene (reference sequence). Written as DNA, the CDR3 is TGTGCCTGGAGTGTTGGGACGGGACTGGGGGAGCAGTACTTC. Amino acids: CAWSVGTGLGEQYF.

This chain joins TRBV2 and TRBJ1-6; 12 positions match TRBD1. The V segment lost 6 bases and the J segment 2 bases; nucleotides outside the gene matches: 8. CDR1 is SNHLY and CDR2 is FYNNEI in the germline V gene. The CDR3 sequence is 18 residues long. The CDR3 is CASRKGDRGPTYNSPLHF. The DNA for the CDR3 is TGTGCCAGCAGAAAGGGGGACAGGGGGCCCACCTATAATTCACCCCTCCACTTT.

This clone was recorded once. CDR3 coding DNA: TGTGCCAGCAGCCACCCCGGACTAAGCGACAATGAGCAGTTCTTC. This gives the protein CASSHPGLSDNEQFF. The rearrangement links TRBV4-2 to TRBJ2-1, with a possible D match to TRBD2 (6 bases). This CDR3 contains 15 residues. Germline CDR1 and CDR2: LGHNA and YNFKEQ. Trimming removed 3 bases at V and 5 bases at J, with 14 bases between.

The chain employs TRBV5-4 and TRBJ2-1; D is possibly TRBD1 (6 bases). V was shortened by 7 bases and J by 0 bases, with 11 bases between the two germline ends. CDR3 length: 14 residues. In germline, CDR1 is SGHNT, CDR2 YYREEE (reference sequence). The CDR3 sequence: CASHGQNSYNEQFF. Written as DNA, the CDR3 is TGTGCCAGCCACGGACAGAACTCCTACAATGAGCAGTTCTTC.

V and J are TRBV19 and TRBJ1-5, with D tentatively TRBD1 (5 bases). This CDR3 comprises 16 residues. V lost 7 bases, J lost 0 bases, and 16 bases lay in between. In germline, CDR1 is LNHDA, CDR2 SQIVND (reference sequence). The CDR3 coding sequence is TGTGCCAGTACCAAGGGGACCGCTTATAGCAATCAGCCCCAGCATTTT. Encoded protein: CASTKGTAYSNQPQHF. The full variable domain, in which reference TRBV19 and TRBJ1-5 provide the parts outside the CDR3, is DGGITQSPKYLFRKEGQNVTLSCEQNLNHDAMYWYRQDPGQGLRLIYYSQIVNDFQKGDIAEGYSVSREKKESFPLTVTSAQKNPTAFYLCASTKGTAYSNQPQHFGDGTRLSIL.

On this clone itself: The sample carries other DNA sequences with the same CDR3. The V gene is TRBV6-4, the J gene TRBJ2-6; D gene ambiguous. Germline CDR1 reads MRHNA; CDR2 reads SNTAGT. Trimming shortened V by 6 bases and J by 4 bases, and 13 bases separated the two germline ends. This CDR3 is built from 15 residues. The DNA for the CDR3 is TGTGCCAGCAGCCCACAAGGGTCCGGGGCCAACGTCCTGACTTTC. This encodes CASSPQGSGANVLTF.

The J gene is TRBJ2-6, the V gene TRBV6-5; D may be TRBD2 (5 bases). The V end lost 4 bases, the J end lost 4 bases, and 8 bases lay between the germline ends. This CDR3 region has 14 residues. Looked up from germline, CDR1 is MNHEY and CDR2 is SVGAGI. CDR3 amino acids: CASSFEGGANVLTF. Written as DNA, the CDR3 is TGTGCCAGCAGTTTCGAGGGAGGGGCCAACGTCCTGACTTTC.

V usage is TRBV9 and J usage is TRBJ2-5; weak D call: TRBD2 (6 bases). The CDR3 contains 15 residues. Germline V gene lookup returns CDR1 SGDLS and CDR2 YYNGEE. V dropped 3 bases and J dropped 4 bases, with 16 bases sitting between them. As DNA, the CDR3 is TGTGCCAGCAGCGACTTCGGAGGGGAAAGAGAGACCCAGTACTTC. This sequence encodes CASSDFGGERETQYF.

The V gene is TRBV15, the J gene TRBJ2-7, with 8 bases fitting TRBD1. Looked up from germline, CDR1 is LNHNV and CDR2 is YYDKDF (reference sequence). The CDR3 is 15 residues long. V lost 0 bases and J lost 0; bases outside the gene matches: 1. The DNA for the CDR3 is TGTGCCACCAGCAGAGAGGGACAGGCCTCCTACGAGCAGTACTTC. Translating gives CATSREGQASYEQYF.

The chain employs TRBV7-2 and TRBJ2-6; TRBD1 aligns across 8 bases. Germline trimming cut 1 base from V and 0 bases from J; bases unmatched to any gene: 5. The CDR3 length is 18 residues. Germline CDR1 and CDR2: SGHTA and FQGNSA. In nucleotides, the CDR3 is TGTGCCAGCAGCTTAGGGGTGACAGGGGCCTCTGGGGCCAACGTCCTGACTTTC. Translating gives CASSLGVTGASGANVLTF.

This chain joins TRBV4-3 and TRBJ2-7, with 7 bases identical to TRBD1. This CDR3 comprises 19 residues. Trimming at V came to 1 base and at J to 0 bases, leaving 15 bases not matched to a gene. CDR1 is LGHNA and CDR2 is YSLEER in the germline V gene. This chain's CDR3 is CASSQGFNIGQGDSYEQYF. CDR3 coding DNA: TGCGCCAGCAGCCAAGGGTTCAATATAGGGCAGGGGGACTCCTACGAGCAGTACTTC.

There are many counts of this clone. This chain links TRBV6-5 with TRBJ1-2, with a tentative D call TRBD1 (5 bases). The CDR3 loop spans 15 amino acids. The germline V gene encodes CDR1 MNHEY and CDR2 SVGAGI. Trimming took 9 bases from V and 4 from J, leaving 21 bases between them. The CDR3 nucleotides are TGTGCCAGTTATTCCCATGTCCAGGGCTCCTATGGCTACACCTTC. Translated: CASYSHVQGSYGYTF.

The V gene is TRBV5-4, the J gene TRBJ2-7; possible D gene TRBD2, 6 bases. The CDR3 has 15 amino acids. Trimming removed 0 bases at V and 0 bases at J, with 10 bases between. Germline CDR1 reads SGHNT; CDR2 reads YYREEE (reference sequence). The CDR3 nucleotides read TGTGCCAGCAGCTTGGGGGGGGTTAGCTCCTACGAGCAGTACTTC. Protein product: CASSLGGVSSYEQYF.

The rearrangement links TRBV24-1 to TRBJ1-1; D is perhaps TRBD1 (6 bases). Germline assignment: CDR1 KGHDR and CDR2 SFDVKD. There are 12 residues in the CDR3. Trimming removed 9 bases from V and 1 base from J, with 8 bases in between. The CDR3 loop is CATQGKNTEAFF. CDR3 DNA sequence: TGTGCCACCCAGGGGAAGAACACTGAAGCTTTCTTT.

This chain uses TRBV14 with TRBJ1-4; D remains unclear. The CDR3 is made up of 16 amino acids. Looked up from germline, CDR1 is SGHDN and CDR2 is FVKESK. Trimming cost V 0 bases and J 1 base, with 9 bases left between them. DNA of the CDR3: TGTGCCAGCAGCCAAGATTTGGGTCTAACTAATGAAAAACTGTTTTTT. Translating gives CASSQDLGLTNEKLFF.

This clone turned up a few times. This chain links TRBV4-3 with TRBJ1-3; no firm D call. The V and J ends lost 0 bases and 0 bases respectively, with 3 bases between them. The CDR3 is 14 amino acids. Looked up from germline, CDR1 is LGHNA and CDR2 is YSLEER. The CDR3 nucleotides are TGCGCCAGCAGCCAAGAGGACTCTGGAAACACCATATATTTT. Protein product: CASSQEDSGNTIYF.

V and J are TRBV13 and TRBJ2-3; D unresolved. V lost 5 bases, J lost 0 bases, and 12 bases lay in between. The germline V gene has CDR1 PRHDT and CDR2 FYEKMQ (reference sequence). The CDR3 spans 15 residues. The CDR3: CASSVGKTSTDTQYF. CDR3 DNA sequence: TGTGCCAGCAGCGTGGGAAAGACAAGCACAGATACGCAGTATTTT.

The V and J genes are TRBV5-6 and TRBJ1-2, with D perhaps TRBD1 (6 bases). CDR1 SGHDT and CDR2 YYEEEE come from the germline V gene. The CDR3 covers 16 residues. V was trimmed by 3 bases and J by 4 bases, leaving 19 bases between them. The CDR3 reads CASSSTGTGMGYGYTF. CDR3 DNA: TGTGCCAGCAGCTCAACAGGGACCGGAATGGGCTATGGCTACACCTTC.

The gene calls are TRBV7-9 and TRBJ2-7; D gene uncertain. Germline CDR1 is SEHNR and CDR2 is FQNEAQ (reference sequence). V was cut by 5 bases and J by 3 bases, with 8 bases left in between. CDR3 length: 12 residues. The DNA of the CDR3 is TGTGCCAGCAGCGACCGAGACTACGAGCAGTACTTC. This gives the protein CASSDRDYEQYF.